This entry lists 4 T cell receptor beta chains sequenced from one sample in a study of cytomegalovirus exposure and HLA in healthy donors. Produced via immunoSEQ multiplex PCR; TCRdb's table is partial and in-frame only. In the table there are 75,000 to 85,000 clones, approximately 91% of which are singletons. Sample: PBMCs. The receptors come from a young man in good health and CMV-seronegative.

The chain uses TRBV6-5 and TRBJ1-2; the D is unclear. CDR3 length: 14 residues. Germline V CDR1 and CDR2: MNHEY, SVGAGI. The V gene lost 0 bases and the J gene lost 4 bases, with 9 bases spanning the gap. CDR3 sequence: CASSYSTSRYGYTF. The CDR3 DNA sequence: TGTGCCAGCAGTTACTCGACATCACGCTATGGCTACACCTTC.

This clone was picked up a small number of times. The V and J genes are TRBV5-4 and TRBJ1-4; 9 nucleotides align to TRBD1. Losses at the gene ends were 0 bases for V and 0 bases for J; bases not matched to a gene: 6. Germline V gene data show CDR1 as SGHNT and CDR2 as YYREEE (reference sequence). The CDR3 totals 18 residues. The CDR3 coding sequence is TGTGCCAGCAGCTTGGGACGGGGACAGGGTTCAACTAATGAAAAACTGTTTTTT. Its translation is CASSLGRGQGSTNEKLFF.

J is TRBJ1-1 and V is TRBV27; TRBD1 might be the D (6 bases). Germline CDR1 and CDR2: MNHEY and SMNVEV (reference sequence). Trimming took off 11 bases at V and 1 base at J, with 11 bases between the two ends. CDR3 length: 12 amino acids. CDR3 sequence reads: CAAQGTNTEAFF. CDR3 DNA sequence: TGTGCCGCACAGGGAACGAACACTGAAGCTTTCTTT.

The chain carries TRBV7-2 and TRBJ2-6; 8 bases line up with TRBD2. The CDR3 totals 18 residues. The J segment lost 2 bases and the V segment lost 1 base, leaving 7 bases of the junction unmatched. Germline V gene data show CDR1 as SGHTA and CDR2 as FQGNSA. The CDR3 loop reads CASSLVRAGEAGANVLTF. As DNA, the CDR3 is TGTGCCAGCAGCTTAGTGCGAGCGGGAGAAGCTGGGGCCAACGTCCTGACTTTC. The full variable domain, its missing parts supplied by reference TRBV7-2 and TRBJ2-6, is GAGVSQSPSNKVTEKGKDVELRCDPISGHTALYWYRQSLGQGLEFLIYFQGNSAPDKSGLPSDRFSAERTGGSVSTLTIQRTQQEDSAVYLCASSLVRAGEAGANVLTFGAGSRLTVL.